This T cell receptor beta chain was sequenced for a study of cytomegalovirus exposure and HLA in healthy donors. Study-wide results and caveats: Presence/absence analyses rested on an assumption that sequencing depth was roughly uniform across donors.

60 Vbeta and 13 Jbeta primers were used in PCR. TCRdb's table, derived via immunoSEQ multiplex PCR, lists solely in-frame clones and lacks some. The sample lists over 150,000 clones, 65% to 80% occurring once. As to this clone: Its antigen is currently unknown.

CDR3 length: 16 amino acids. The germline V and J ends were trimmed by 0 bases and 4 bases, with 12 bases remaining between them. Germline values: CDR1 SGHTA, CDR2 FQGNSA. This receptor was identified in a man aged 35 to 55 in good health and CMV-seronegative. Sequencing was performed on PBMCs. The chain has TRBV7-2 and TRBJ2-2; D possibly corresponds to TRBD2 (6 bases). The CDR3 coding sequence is TGTGCCAGCAGCTTAGCCTTATGGGGAGGCACCGGGGAGCTGTTTTTT. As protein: CASSLALWGGTGELFF.